Sequencing of this T cell receptor beta chain was carried out in a study of vaccination and CD4 T cells after COVID-19. Study as a whole: Researchers treated control cultures with a CEFX pool, an HIV-1 Nef pool, or no peptide. Points from the study as a whole: Detection of a median roughly 87% of reactive clones in convalescent patients was confined to the period after vaccination.

Treatment indicated: approximately 9-day PBMC culture with coronavirus spike peptide pools or control peptides (ViraFEST assay). Nucleocapsid antibody negativity before and after vaccination indicated that healthy vaccinees had never had SARS-CoV-2 infection. Culture conditions combined fewer than 2.5 million PBMCs per well with roughly 10 IU/ml IL-2 and 7.5 to 10 ug/ml peptide pools. This CDR3 is 15 amino acids long. The ends lost 3 bases at V and 5 bases at J; junction bases unmatched: 7. The germline gives CDR1 MNHNS, CDR2 SASEGT. To note about this clonotype: As yet, its antigen is unknown.

Cultured CD4+ T cells had their DNA profiled by the Oncomine TCR Beta short-read assay. In TCRdb, the PCR reads were re-called with MiXCR into one record per CDR3 protein. This repertoire shows more than 12,000 distinct CDR3 sequences, about a fifth found once; its top ten account for roughly an eighth. This sequence originates from a human donor who received a COVID-19 vaccine. The sample was CD4+ T cells from blood, cultured in vitro, taken before SARS-CoV-2 vaccination. This chain connects TRBV6-1 to TRBJ2-5; 9 bases align to TRBD1. The chain's CDR3 is CASSDGQGSVETQYF. The CDR3 DNA sequence: TGTGCCAGCAGTGACGGACAGGGGAGCGTGGAGACCCAGTACTTC.